This T cell receptor beta chain originates from a study of CD8 T cells in Susac syndrome. Random hexamers were used to reverse transcribe an amount of about 0.45 to 1 ug RNA. It was immunoSEQ multiplex PCR that amplified TCR beta CDR3 across 54 Vbeta and 13 Jbeta. TCRdb ran MiXCR on the immunoSEQ multiplex PCR reads and lists one entry per CDR3 protein. The sample includes a few hundred thousand distinct CDR3 sequences, approximately 85% of them seen just once. The patients who served as multiple sclerosis controls were treatment-naive and had stable or active relapsing-remitting disease that fulfilled the revised McDonald criteria. The sequencing sample was made of CD8+ T cells from PBMCs. This TCR came from a human donor with multiple sclerosis.

The CDR3 reads CATSRRADGLLHEQYF. CDR3 DNA: TGTGCCACCAGCAGGAGAGCGGACGGGCTTTTGCACGAGCAGTACTTC. The chain has TRBV15 and TRBJ2-7; tentatively, D is TRBD2 (5 bases). Trimming pared 3 bases from V and 5 bases from J, leaving 20 bases between. The length of the CDR3 is 16 residues. In germline, CDR1 is LNHNV, CDR2 YYDKDF (reference sequence).